This T cell receptor (beta chain) came from a study of beta chain features in type 1 diabetes. Study outcomes and limitations: Highly expressing activated T cells could be over-counted with a cDNA template. Patients with Type 1 diabetes showed moderately but significantly shorter TCRB CDR3s in all four CD4+ subsets.

Expressed TCRB transcripts were sequenced, since all the RNA that had been isolated was reverse transcribed. TCRdb's table, derived via immunoSEQ multiplex PCR, lists solely in-frame clones and lacks some. This table has some 280,000 clones, around 15% appearing once. V was shortened by 5 bases and J by 5 bases, with 10 bases between the two germline ends. This CDR3 is 13 amino acids long. The germline CDR1 and CDR2 sequences are SSHAT and FNYEAQ (reference sequence). A word on this clone: Its antigen is currently unknown. The sample holds other DNA sequences that translate to the same CDR3.

This TCR was sampled from a man younger than 40 with type 1 diabetes. The sample was naive CD4+ T cells from blood. This chain connects TRBV7-7 to TRBJ2-1; D ambiguous. CDR3 bases: TGTGCCAGCAGCCTCGGTTCCCACAATGAGCAGTTCTTC. Translation: CASSLGSHNEQFF.